Described below is a single T cell receptor beta chain sequence and its context. Its antigen is undetermined. The sample comes from a study of cytomegalovirus exposure and HLA in healthy donors. General observations from the study: Cytomegalovirus status, reportedly, was diagnosed with high specificity and sensitivity by the classifier. V- and J-gene trimming of TCR beta was linked (in a later analysis) to a missense DCLRE1C variant.

V lost 10 bases and J lost 4; bases outside the gene matches: 3. The V gene's germline CDR1 is LNHDA and CDR2 SQIVND (reference sequence). The CDR3 totals 12 residues. Amplification used 60 Vbeta primers and 13 Jbeta primers. Assay: immunoSEQ multiplex PCR; the TCRdb copy retains only in-frame clones and omits some. The table includes roughly 150,000 clones, around four fifths detected once. The sequencing input was PBMCs. The clonotype originates from a boy aged 2 to 10 in good health and CMV-seronegative. The chain uses TRBV19 and TRBJ2-1; 8 bases fit TRBD1. The CDR3 region is CAIRDRYNEQFF. The CDR3 DNA is TGTGCCATAAGGGACAGGTACAATGAGCAGTTCTTC.